The rows below give T cell receptor beta chains drawn from one sample of a study of radiotherapy plus CTLA-4 blockade in lung cancer. Clones were sequenced by immunoSEQ multiplex PCR, and TCRdb holds only the in-frame ones, with some missing. Of some 110,000 clones listed, more than 80% are singletons. This sample comprised peripheral blood, obtained from a patient treated with radiotherapy plus ipilimumab. These receptors were obtained from a human donor with non-small cell lung cancer that progressed on radiotherapy plus ipilimumab. Each CDR3 is given with its conserved first and last residue. A D gene is named only where the DNA matches it firmly. Size values are once, few and many counts, or a class for expanded clones, and some rows have none.

v_gene	d_gene	j_gene	abundance	CDR3aa	CDR3nt
TRBV19	TRBD2	TRBJ2-7	.	CASRGTSGIGEQYF	TGTGCCAGTAGGGGGACTAGCGGGATCGGGGAGCAGTACTTC
TRBV29-1	.	TRBJ2-5	.	CSGRLFQETQYF	TGCAGCGGAAGACTATTTCAAGAGACCCAGTACTTC
TRBV19	TRBD1	TRBJ1-5	.	CASSMTTGSGQPQHF	TGTGCCAGTAGTATGACGACAGGGTCGGGTCAGCCCCAGCATTTT
TRBV1	.	TRBJ2-7	.	CTSSQGRGFPQYF	TGCACCAGCAGCCAAGGGCGGGGCTTTCCGCAGTACTTC
TRBV7-9	.	TRBJ1-1	.	CASSFENTEAFF	TGTGCCAGCAGCTTCGAGAACACTGAAGCTTTCTTT
TRBV7-9	TRBD2	TRBJ2-7	.	CASSLALAATYEQYF	TGTGCCAGCAGCTTAGCACTAGCGGCAACCTACGAGCAGTACTTC
TRBV19	TRBD1	TRBJ2-7	.	CASSTWDRGFQYEQYF	TGTGCCAGTAGTACCTGGGACAGGGGTTTCCAGTACGAGCAGTACTTC
TRBV2	TRBD1	TRBJ1-1	.	CASSDRTGGDTEAFF	TGTGCCAGCAGCGATAGGACAGGGGGAGACACTGAAGCTTTCTTT
TRBV18	TRBD1	TRBJ2-2	.	CASSPRGGNTGELFF	TGTGCCAGCTCACCTCGAGGGGGCAACACCGGGGAGCTGTTTTTT
TRBV25-1	.	TRBJ2-6	.	CASSETSGANVLTF	TGTGCCAGCAGTGAGACCTCTGGGGCCAACGTCCTGACTTTC
TRBV2	TRBD2	TRBJ2-1	.	CASSEGLVTNEQFF	TGTGCCAGCAGTGAGGGACTAGTGACGAATGAGCAGTTCTTC
TRBV5-6	.	TRBJ1-2	.	CASSLDRTYGYTF	TGTGCCAGCAGCTTGGACAGAACCTATGGCTACACCTTC
TRBV27	.	TRBJ1-2	.	CASSPSGGYGYTF	TGTGCCAGCAGTCCCTCCGGCGGCTACGGCTACACCTTC
TRBV19	TRBD1	TRBJ1-5	.	CASRTTGSSNQPQHF	TGTGCCAGTAGGACGACAGGGAGTAGCAATCAGCCCCAGCATTTT
TRBV18	TRBD2	TRBJ2-3	.	CASSPGLAGDTQYF	TGTGCCAGCTCACCAGGCCTAGCGGGAGATACGCAGTATTTT
TRBV5-6	.	TRBJ2-1	.	CASRLTGTTNEQFF	TGTGCCAGCAGACTTACCGGGACCACAAATGAGCAGTTCTTC
TRBV9	TRBD1	TRBJ2-7	.	CASSVTGQGPLYEQYF	TGTGCCAGCAGCGTAACAGGACAGGGACCCCTCTACGAGCAGTACTTC
TRBV5-1	.	TRBJ2-7	.	CASSLVGSSYEQYF	TGCGCCAGCAGCTTGGTCGGTTCCTCCTACGAGCAGTACTTC
TRBV6-6	.	TRBJ1-5	once	CASSPTDSNQPQHF	TGTGCCAGCAGCCCTACGGATAGCAATCAGCCCCAGCATTTT
TRBV2	.	TRBJ2-3	.	CASTDRFDTDTQYF	TGTGCCAGCACCGACAGATTTGACACAGATACGCAGTATTTT
TRBV15	.	TRBJ2-5	once	CATIRGDEETQYF	TGTGCCACCATTCGCGGGGATGAAGAGACCCAGTACTTC
TRBV18	.	TRBJ2-1	.	CASSGTGIYNEQFF	TGTGCCAGCTCCGGTACGGGGATCTACAATGAGCAGTTCTTC
TRBV5-1	.	TRBJ2-3	once	CASSLAGLNTDTQYF	TGCGCCAGCAGCTTGGCTGGACTCAACACAGATACGCAGTATTTT
TRBV2	.	TRBJ2-2	.	CASKVLAQVGGELFF	TGTGCCAGCAAAGTACTAGCCCAAGTGGGCGGGGAGCTGTTTTTT
TRBV9	TRBD1	TRBJ1-4	once	CASSEGQDNEKLFF	TGTGCCAGCAGCGAGGGACAGGATAATGAAAAACTGTTTTTT
TRBV5-1	.	TRBJ2-3	once	CASSPTGTPTDTQYF	TGCGCCAGCAGCCCCACCGGGACGCCCACAGATACGCAGTATTTT
TRBV19	.	TRBJ2-3	.	CVSRSRGTDTQYF	TGTGTCAGTAGGAGTCGTGGCACAGATACGCAGTATTTT
TRBV10-3	.	TRBJ1-4	.	CAISEPTPSGNEKLFF	TGTGCCATCAGTGAACCCACCCCTTCGGGTAATGAAAAACTGTTTTTT
TRBV7-6	.	TRBJ2-7	.	CASSQVGQNYEQYF	TGTGCCAGCAGTCAGGTAGGACAGAACTACGAGCAGTACTTC
TRBV5-1	.	TRBJ1-1	.	CASSLAGPRGPTAEAFF	TGCGCCAGCAGCTTAGCGGGCCCCCGGGGCCCGACCGCTGAAGCTTTCTTT